The sequence of this T cell receptor (beta chain) was determined in a study of technical replicates of blood from a handful of donors. Here immunoSEQ multiplex PCR was the method, and the copy in TCRdb shows in-frame clones only, minus some. The table has 25,000 to 40,000 clones, around 94% seen once. CDR1 SSHAT and CDR2 FNYEAQ come from the germline V gene (reference sequence). Losses at the gene ends were 5 bases for V and 5 bases for J; bases not matched to a gene: 6. The CDR3 has 15 amino acids. The rearrangement uses TRBV7-7 and TRBJ2-1, with 10 bases fitting TRBD1. The receptor comes from a human donor in good health. Some clones in this sample may be carry-over from other donors' samples. The material sequenced was PBMCs. The DNA of the CDR3 is TGTGCCAGCAGCCGGGACAGGGGTGGGGACAATGAGCAGTTCTTC. This gives the protein CASSRDRGGDNEQFF.